This T cell receptor beta chain originates from a study of cytomegalovirus exposure and HLA in healthy donors. As to this clone: The antigen is undetermined.

This CDR3 has 16 residues. Whole-study findings and limits: Most TCR sequences were rare, but some public TCRs occurred in many donors.

Primers included in the PCR were 60 Vbeta and 13 Jbeta primers. Assay used: immunoSEQ multiplex PCR; TCRdb lists only in-frame clones, some missing. This table holds around 210,000 clones, 78% found once. The chain joins TRBV21-1 to TRBJ1-2; the table's D call of TRBD1 was not tested on the DNA. TRBV21-1 is a recognized pseudogene. The source is a boy aged 10-17 years in good health and CMV-seronegative. The sample comprised PBMCs. CDR3 loop: CASSKVTGGSRYGYTF. The CDR3 coding sequence is TGTGCCAGCAGCAAAGTCACAGGGGGCTCTCGCTATGGCTACACCTTC.